This record covers a single T cell receptor (beta chain). TCRdb keeps only in-frame clones here, not all; method: immunoSEQ multiplex PCR. This table holds over 85,000 clones, less than 90% found once. This CDR3 is built from 14 residues. Germline lookup yields CDR1 SGDLS and CDR2 YYNGEE. V shed 4 bases and J shed 8 bases, with 18 bases lying between them. These data are taken from a study of control samples from healthy donors and cancer patients. Input material: PBMCs. The chain is built from TRBV9 and TRBJ1-2, with D perhaps TRBD1 (5 bases). The clonotype was recovered from a woman between 45 and 65 years old with colorectal cancer. The CDR3 coding sequence is TGTGCCAGCAGCCAACGGGACGTAGGATTAGGCTACACCTTC. It specifies CASSQRDVGLGYTF. The complete variable domain, with remaining parts taken from reference TRBV9 and TRBJ1-2, reads DSGVTQTPKHLITATGQRVTLRCSPRSGDLSVYWYQQSLDQGLQFLIQYYNGEERAKGNILERFSAQQFPDLHSELNLSSLELGDSALYFCASSQRDVGLGYTFGSGTRLTVV.